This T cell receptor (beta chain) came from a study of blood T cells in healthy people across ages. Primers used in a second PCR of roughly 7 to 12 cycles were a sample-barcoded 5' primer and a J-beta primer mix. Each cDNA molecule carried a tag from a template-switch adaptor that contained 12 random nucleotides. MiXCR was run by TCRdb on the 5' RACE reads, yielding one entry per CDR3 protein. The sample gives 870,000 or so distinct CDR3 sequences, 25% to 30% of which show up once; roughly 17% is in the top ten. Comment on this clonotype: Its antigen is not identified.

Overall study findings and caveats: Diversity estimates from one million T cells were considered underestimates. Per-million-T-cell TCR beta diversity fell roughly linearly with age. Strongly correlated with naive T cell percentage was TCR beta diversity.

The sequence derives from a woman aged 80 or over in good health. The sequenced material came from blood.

CDR3 coding DNA: TGTGCCAGCAGTTTCATTGTTTCTGGGGAGCTGTTTTTT. It codes for CASSFIVSGELFF. The chain is built from TRBV6-2 or TRBV6-3 and TRBJ2-2, with D hard to call. Germline CDR1 and CDR2: MNHEY and SVGEGT. The CDR3 extends over 13 amino acids. V lost 4 bases and J 8 bases, leaving 11 bases between the germline ends.